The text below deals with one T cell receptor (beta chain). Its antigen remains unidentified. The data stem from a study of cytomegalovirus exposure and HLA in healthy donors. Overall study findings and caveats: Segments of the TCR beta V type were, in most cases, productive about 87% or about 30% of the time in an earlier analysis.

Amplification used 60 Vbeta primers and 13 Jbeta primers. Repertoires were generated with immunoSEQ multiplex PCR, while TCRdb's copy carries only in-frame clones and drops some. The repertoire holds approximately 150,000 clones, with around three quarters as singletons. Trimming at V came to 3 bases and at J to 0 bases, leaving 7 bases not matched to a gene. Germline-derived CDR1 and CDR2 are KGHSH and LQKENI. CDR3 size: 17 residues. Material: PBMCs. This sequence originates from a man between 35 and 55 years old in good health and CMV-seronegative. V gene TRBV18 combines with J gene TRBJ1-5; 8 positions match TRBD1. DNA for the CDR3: TGTGCCAGCTCACCCGGGACAGGAGGGAATAGCAATCAGCCCCAGCATTTT. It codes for CASSPGTGGNSNQPQHF. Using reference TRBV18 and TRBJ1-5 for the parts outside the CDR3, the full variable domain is NAGVMQNPRHLVRRRGQEARLRCSPMKGHSHVYWYRQLPEEGLKFMVYLQKENIIDESGMPKERFSAEFPKEGPSILRIQQVVRGDSAAYFCASSPGTGGNSNQPQHFGDGTRLSIL.